The 13 T cell receptor beta chains in this list originate from one sample, sequenced in a study of blood T cell repertoires in COVID-19. Method: immunoSEQ multiplex PCR; TCRdb's copy keeps in-frame clones and lacks some. Among 150,000 to 200,000 clones listed, 80% to 90% were seen once. Sample: peripheral blood. Receptors were obtained from a man between 18 and 29 years old who had recovered from COVID-19.

Written as DNA, the CDR3 is TGTGCCAGCAGTGGTCAGGGCAATGAGCAGTTCTTC. Encoded protein: CASSGQGNEQFF. The V and J genes are TRBV2 and TRBJ2-1, with a weak D call TRBD1 (5 bases). The V and J ends lost 4 bases and 6 bases respectively, with 7 bases between them. The CDR3 has 12 residues. The germline CDR1 and CDR2 sequences are SNHLY and FYNNEI.

The rearrangement joins TRBV18 to TRBJ2-5, with D unresolved. CDR1 is KGHSH, CDR2 LQKENI, per germline. Trimming left V 0 bases short and J 5 bases short, with 4 bases between. The CDR3 consists of 12 residues. The CDR3 region is CASSPPGETQYF. The DNA for the CDR3 is TGTGCCAGCTCACCACCGGGCGAGACCCAGTACTTC.

This sequence joins TRBV12-3 or TRBV12-4 and TRBJ1-1; D gene uncertain. The CDR3 is 12 residues long. Trimming took 7 bases from V and 4 from J, leaving 10 bases between them. For the CDR3, the DNA is TGTGCCAGCACCGTCCTTTCCACTGAAGCTTTCTTT. Translation gives CASTVLSTEAFF.

The V call is TRBV9, the J call TRBJ2-1, with 11 bases lining up with TRBD2. This CDR3 spans 16 amino acids. V lost 3 bases to trimming and J lost 10 bases; unmatched junction nucleotides: 12. CDR1 is SGDLS, CDR2 YYNGEE, per germline. The CDR3 DNA reads TGTGCCAGCAGCGAGCCCTTGGGACTAGCGGCGGCGGAGCAGTTCTTC. Translation: CASSEPLGLAAAEQFF.

J is TRBJ2-2 and V is TRBV6-1, with 8 bases aligning to TRBD2. The length of the CDR3 is 17 residues. Germline trimming cut 2 bases from V and 0 bases from J; bases unmatched to any gene: 5. Per the germline V gene, CDR1 is MNHNS and CDR2 is SASEGT. This chain's CDR3 is CASSEQAGLANTGELFF. In DNA, the CDR3 is TGTGCCAGCAGTGAACAAGCGGGACTAGCGAACACCGGGGAGCTGTTTTTT.

With regard to this clone: The sample has other DNA sequences that encode this CDR3 too. The rearrangement joins TRBV10-3 to TRBJ2-7, with D perhaps matching TRBD1 (5 bases). The CDR3 covers 14 residues. Per the germline V gene, CDR1 is ENHRY and CDR2 is SYGVKD. The V and J ends lost 3 bases and 2 bases respectively, with 11 bases between them. CDR3 DNA: TGTGCCATCAGTGAATCGGCAGGGACCTACGAGCAGTACTTC. Protein: CAISESAGTYEQYF.

This clone occurred once. This chain uses TRBV6-5 with TRBJ1-6; 8 bases fit TRBD1. The junction had 4 bases not matched to a gene; V was cut back by 8 bases and J by 7 bases. The V gene's germline CDR1 is MNHEY and CDR2 SVGAGI. CDR3 size: 13 residues. The CDR3 here is CASAGQENSPLHF. DNA of the CDR3: TGTGCCAGCGCGGGACAGGAGAATTCACCCCTCCACTTT.

Here the CDR3 reads CASSKQGTSYEQYF. CDR3 nucleotides: TGTGCCAGTAGTAAACAGGGGACATCATACGAGCAGTACTTC. The rearrangement joins TRBV19 to TRBJ2-7; TRBD1 aligns across 7 bases. V trimming: 4 bases; J trimming: 4 bases; junction bases outside the gene matches: 7. Per the germline V gene, CDR1 is LNHDA and CDR2 is SQIVND (reference sequence). The CDR3 contains 14 residues.

With regard to this clone: A much larger clone differs by one base, so this may be a read error. V gene TRBV28 combines with J gene TRBJ1-2, with D possibly TRBD1 on 5 matching bases. Germline assignment: CDR1 MDHEN and CDR2 SYDVKM. Between the trimmed V and J ends, which lost 6 bases and 3 bases, there was a span of 5 bases. This CDR3 is 11 amino acids long. The CDR3 nucleotides read TGTGCCAGCAGAGGGGACTATGGCTACACCTTC. This gives the protein CASRGDYGYTF.

This chain connects TRBV6-2 or TRBV6-3 to TRBJ1-1, with 8 bases identical to TRBD1. The V gene's germline CDR1 is MNHEY and CDR2 SVGEGT. The CDR3 runs to 15 residues. V dropped 6 bases and J dropped 6; count of bases not matched to a gene: 12. The DNA for the CDR3 is TGTGCCAGCAGCCGAACGACAGGGGCAGGGTCTGAAGCTTTCTTT. Amino acid sequence: CASSRTTGAGSEAFF.

This chain links TRBV6-5 with TRBJ1-1; 10 nucleotides align to TRBD1. The junction had 7 bases not matched to a gene; V was cut back by 10 bases and J by 5 bases. This CDR3 contains 13 residues. Germline values: CDR1 MNHEY, CDR2 SVGAGI. Here the CDR3 reads CATFRTGGTEAFF. The CDR3 nucleotides are TGTGCCACCTTCCGGACAGGGGGGACTGAAGCTTTCTTT.

This clone is classed as medium-sized. This sequence joins TRBV12-5 and TRBJ1-1; unclear D gene. The CDR3 is made up of 14 amino acids. Germline assignment: CDR1 LGHNT and CDR2 FRNRAP. Trimming took 6 bases from V and 3 from J, leaving 14 bases between them. CDR3 amino acids: CASGPGLGDTEAFF. The DNA of the CDR3 is TGTGCTAGTGGCCCTGGACTCGGGGACACTGAAGCTTTCTTT. The full variable domain, in which reference TRBV12-5 and TRBJ1-1 provide the parts outside the CDR3, is DARVTQTPRHKVTEMGQEVTMRCQPILGHNTVFWYRQTMMQGLELLAYFRNRAPLDDSGMPKDRFSAEMPDATLATLKIQPSEPRDSAVYFCASGPGLGDTEAFFGQGTRLTVV.

This sequence joins TRBV6-4 and TRBJ2-3, with 10 nucleotides matching TRBD2. V trimming: 2 bases; J trimming: 1 base; junction bases outside the gene matches: 0. The CDR3 consists of 15 residues. Germline CDR1 MRHNA, CDR2 SNTAGT. The CDR3 protein is CASSDGTSGTDTQYF. The CDR3 nucleotides read TGTGCCAGCAGTGACGGGACTAGCGGCACAGATACGCAGTATTTT.